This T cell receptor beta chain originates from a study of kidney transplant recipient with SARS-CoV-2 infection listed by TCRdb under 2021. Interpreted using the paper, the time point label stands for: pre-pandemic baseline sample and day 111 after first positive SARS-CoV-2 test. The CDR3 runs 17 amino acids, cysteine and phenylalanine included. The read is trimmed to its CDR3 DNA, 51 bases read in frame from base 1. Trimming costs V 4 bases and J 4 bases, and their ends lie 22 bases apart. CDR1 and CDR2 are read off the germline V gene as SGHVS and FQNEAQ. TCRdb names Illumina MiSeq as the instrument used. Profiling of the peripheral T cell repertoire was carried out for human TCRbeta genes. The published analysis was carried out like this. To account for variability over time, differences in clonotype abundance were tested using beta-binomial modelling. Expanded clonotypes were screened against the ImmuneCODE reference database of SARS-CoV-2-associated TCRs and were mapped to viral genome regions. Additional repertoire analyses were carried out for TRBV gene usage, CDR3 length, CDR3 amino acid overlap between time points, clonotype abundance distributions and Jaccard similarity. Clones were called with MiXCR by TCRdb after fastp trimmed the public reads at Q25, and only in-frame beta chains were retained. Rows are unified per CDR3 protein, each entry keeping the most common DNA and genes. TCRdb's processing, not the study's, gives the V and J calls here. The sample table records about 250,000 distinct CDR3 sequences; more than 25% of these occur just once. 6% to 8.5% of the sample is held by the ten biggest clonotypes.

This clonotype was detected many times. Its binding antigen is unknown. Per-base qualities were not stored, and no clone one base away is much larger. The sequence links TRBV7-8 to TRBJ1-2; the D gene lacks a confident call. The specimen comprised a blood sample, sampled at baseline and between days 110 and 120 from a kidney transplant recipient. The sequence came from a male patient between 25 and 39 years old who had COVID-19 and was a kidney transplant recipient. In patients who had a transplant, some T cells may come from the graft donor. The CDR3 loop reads CASSWFPFTRKTYGYTF. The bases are TGTGCCAGCAGCTGGTTCCCGTTTACCCGAAAGACCTATGGCTACACCTTC.